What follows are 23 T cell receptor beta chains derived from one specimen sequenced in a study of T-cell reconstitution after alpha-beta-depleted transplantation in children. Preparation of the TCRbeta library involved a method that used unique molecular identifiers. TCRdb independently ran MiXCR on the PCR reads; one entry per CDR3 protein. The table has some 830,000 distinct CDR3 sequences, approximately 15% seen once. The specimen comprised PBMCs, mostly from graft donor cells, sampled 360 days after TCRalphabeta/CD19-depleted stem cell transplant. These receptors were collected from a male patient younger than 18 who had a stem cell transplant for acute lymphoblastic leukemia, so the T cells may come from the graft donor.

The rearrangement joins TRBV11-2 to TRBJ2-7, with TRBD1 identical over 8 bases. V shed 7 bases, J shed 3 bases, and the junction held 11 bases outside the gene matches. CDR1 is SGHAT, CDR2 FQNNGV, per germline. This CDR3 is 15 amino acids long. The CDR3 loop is CASTLGQGLDYEQYF. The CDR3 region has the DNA TGTGCCAGCACCCTCGGACAGGGTCTTGACTACGAGCAGTACTTC.

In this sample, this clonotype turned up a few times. The CDR3 DNA reads as TGTGCCAGCAGTCTCACCCGTCGGAGCTCTGGGGCCAACGTCCTGACTTTC. Its translation is CASSLTRRSSGANVLTF. This rearrangement joins TRBV27 to TRBJ2-6; D is uncertain. This CDR3 comprises 17 residues. Trimming took 5 bases from V and 0 from J, leaving 14 bases between them. The V gene's germline CDR1 is MNHEY and CDR2 SMNVEV (reference sequence).

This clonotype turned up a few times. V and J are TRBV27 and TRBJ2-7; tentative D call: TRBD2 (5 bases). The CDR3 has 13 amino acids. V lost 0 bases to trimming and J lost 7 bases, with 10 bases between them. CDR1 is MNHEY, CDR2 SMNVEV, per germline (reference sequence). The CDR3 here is CASSLSSEWEQYF. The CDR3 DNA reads TGTGCCAGCAGTTTATCTAGCGAATGGGAGCAGTACTTC.

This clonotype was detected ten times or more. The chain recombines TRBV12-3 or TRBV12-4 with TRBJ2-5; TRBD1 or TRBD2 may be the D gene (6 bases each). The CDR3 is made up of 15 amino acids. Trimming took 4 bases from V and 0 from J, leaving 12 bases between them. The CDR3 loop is CASSSVGGYQETQYF. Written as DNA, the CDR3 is TGTGCCAGCAGTTCCGTCGGGGGCTACCAAGAGACCCAGTACTTC.

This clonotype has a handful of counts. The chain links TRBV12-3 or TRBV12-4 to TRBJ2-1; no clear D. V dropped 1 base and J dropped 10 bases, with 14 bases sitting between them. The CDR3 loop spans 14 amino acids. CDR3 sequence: CASSLGTPFKEQFF. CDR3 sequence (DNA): TGTGCCAGCAGTTTAGGGACCCCCTTCAAGGAGCAGTTCTTC.

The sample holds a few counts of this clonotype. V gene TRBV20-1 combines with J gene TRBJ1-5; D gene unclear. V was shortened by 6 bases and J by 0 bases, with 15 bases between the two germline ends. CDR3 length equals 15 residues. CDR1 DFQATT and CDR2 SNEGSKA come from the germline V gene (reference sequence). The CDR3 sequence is CSASTVVGSNQPQHF. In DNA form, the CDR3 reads TGCAGTGCCAGCACGGTGGTCGGTAGCAATCAGCCCCAGCATTTT.

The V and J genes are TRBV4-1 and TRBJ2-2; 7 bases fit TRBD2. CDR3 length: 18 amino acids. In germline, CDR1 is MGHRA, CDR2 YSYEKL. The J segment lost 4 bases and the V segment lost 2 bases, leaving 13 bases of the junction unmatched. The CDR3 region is CASSQTAYRTSGTGELFF. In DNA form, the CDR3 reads TGCGCCAGCAGCCAAACAGCCTACAGGACTAGTGGCACCGGGGAGCTGTTTTTT.

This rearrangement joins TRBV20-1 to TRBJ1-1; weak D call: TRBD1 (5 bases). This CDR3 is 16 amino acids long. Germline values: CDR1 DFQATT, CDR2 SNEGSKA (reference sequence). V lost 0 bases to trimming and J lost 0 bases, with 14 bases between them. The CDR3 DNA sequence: TGCAGTGCTAGAGATCCGCGGGAGGGGCTGAACACTGAAGCTTTCTTT. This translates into CSARDPREGLNTEAFF.

The CDR3 coding sequence is TGTGCCAGCAAATTACTAGCGGGCCGTGGGACAGATACGCAGTATTTT. Translation: CASKLLAGRGTDTQYF. This rearrangement joins TRBV6-5 to TRBJ2-3; 9 nucleotides match TRBD2. V lost 7 bases to trimming and J lost 3 bases; unmatched junction nucleotides: 11. Per germline, CDR1 MNHEY and CDR2 SVGAGI. The length of the CDR3 is 16 residues.

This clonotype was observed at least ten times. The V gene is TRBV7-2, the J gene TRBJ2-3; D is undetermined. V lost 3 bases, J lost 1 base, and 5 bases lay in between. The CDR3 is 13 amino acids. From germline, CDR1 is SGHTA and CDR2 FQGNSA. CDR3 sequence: CASSFSRTDTQYF. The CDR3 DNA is TGTGCCAGCAGCTTTTCCCGCACAGATACGCAGTATTTT.

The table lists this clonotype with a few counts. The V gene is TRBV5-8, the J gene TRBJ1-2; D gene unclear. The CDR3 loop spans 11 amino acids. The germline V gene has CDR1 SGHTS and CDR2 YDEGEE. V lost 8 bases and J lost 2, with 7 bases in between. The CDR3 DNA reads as TGTGCCAGGAGAAGGAACTATGGCTACACCTTC. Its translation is CARRRNYGYTF.

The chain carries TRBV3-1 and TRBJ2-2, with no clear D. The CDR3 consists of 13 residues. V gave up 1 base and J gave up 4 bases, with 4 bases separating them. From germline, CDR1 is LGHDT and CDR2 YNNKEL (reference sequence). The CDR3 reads CASSQAGTGELFF. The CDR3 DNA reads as TGTGCCAGCAGCCAAGCCGGCACCGGGGAGCTGTTTTTT.

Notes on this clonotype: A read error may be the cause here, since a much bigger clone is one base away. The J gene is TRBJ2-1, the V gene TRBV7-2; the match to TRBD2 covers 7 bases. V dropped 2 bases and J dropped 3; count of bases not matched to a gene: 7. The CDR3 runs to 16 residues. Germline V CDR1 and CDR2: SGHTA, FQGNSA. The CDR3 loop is CASSLIPGGFYNEQFF. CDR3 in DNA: TGTGCCAGCAGCTTAATCCCGGGAGGTTTCTACAATGAGCAGTTCTTC.

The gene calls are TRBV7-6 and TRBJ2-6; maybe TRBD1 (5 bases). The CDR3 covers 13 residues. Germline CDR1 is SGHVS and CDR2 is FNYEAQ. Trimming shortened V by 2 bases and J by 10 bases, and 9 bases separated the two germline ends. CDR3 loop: CASSLRTHNVLTF. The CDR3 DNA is TGTGCCAGCAGCTTAAGGACACATAACGTCCTGACTTTC.

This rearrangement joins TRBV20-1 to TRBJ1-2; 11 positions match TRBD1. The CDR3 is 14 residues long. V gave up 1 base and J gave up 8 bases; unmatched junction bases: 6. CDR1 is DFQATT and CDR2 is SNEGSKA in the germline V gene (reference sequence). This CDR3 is CSARVGTGGYGYTF. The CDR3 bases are TGCAGTGCTAGAGTTGGGACAGGGGGGTACGGCTACACCTTC.

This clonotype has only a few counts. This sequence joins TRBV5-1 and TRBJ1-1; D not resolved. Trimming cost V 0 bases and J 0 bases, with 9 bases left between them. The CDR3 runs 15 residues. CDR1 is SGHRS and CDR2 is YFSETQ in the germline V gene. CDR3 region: CASSLEQKVNTEAFF. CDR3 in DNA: TGCGCCAGCAGCTTGGAACAGAAGGTGAACACTGAAGCTTTCTTT.

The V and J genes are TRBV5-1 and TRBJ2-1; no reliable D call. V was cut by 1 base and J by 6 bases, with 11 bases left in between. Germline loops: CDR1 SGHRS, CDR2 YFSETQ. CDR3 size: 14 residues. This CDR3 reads CASSLSVEFNEQFF. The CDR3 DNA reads TGCGCCAGCAGCTTGAGTGTGGAATTCAATGAGCAGTTCTTC. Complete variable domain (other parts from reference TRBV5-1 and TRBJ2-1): KAGVTQTPRYLIKTRGQQVTLSCSPISGHRSVSWYQQTPGQGLQFLFEYFSETQRNKGNFPGRFSGRQFSNSRSEMNVSTLELGDSALYLCASSLSVEFNEQFFGPGTRLTVL.

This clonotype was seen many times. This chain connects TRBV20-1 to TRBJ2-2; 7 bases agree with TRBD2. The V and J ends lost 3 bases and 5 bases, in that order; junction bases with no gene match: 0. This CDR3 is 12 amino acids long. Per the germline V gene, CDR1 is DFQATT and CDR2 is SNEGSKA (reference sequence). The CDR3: CSARGGTGELFF. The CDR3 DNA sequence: TGCAGTGCTAGGGGGGGGACCGGGGAGCTGTTTTTT.

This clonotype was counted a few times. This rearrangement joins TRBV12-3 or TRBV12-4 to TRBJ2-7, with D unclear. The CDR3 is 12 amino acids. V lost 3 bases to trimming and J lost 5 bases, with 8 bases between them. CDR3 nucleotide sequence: TGTGCCAGCAGTTTTAATCTCGACGAGCAGTACTTC. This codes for CASSFNLDEQYF.

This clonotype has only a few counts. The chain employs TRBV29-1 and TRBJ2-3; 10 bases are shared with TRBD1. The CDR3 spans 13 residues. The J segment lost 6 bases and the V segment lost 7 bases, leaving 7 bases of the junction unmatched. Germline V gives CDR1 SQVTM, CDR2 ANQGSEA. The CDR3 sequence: CSARQGAGDTQYF. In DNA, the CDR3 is TGCAGCGCTAGACAGGGGGCAGGGGATACGCAGTATTTT.

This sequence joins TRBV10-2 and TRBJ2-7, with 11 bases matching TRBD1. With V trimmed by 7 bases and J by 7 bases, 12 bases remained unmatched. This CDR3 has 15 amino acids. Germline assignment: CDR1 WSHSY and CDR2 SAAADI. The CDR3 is CASTYSRDRGREQYF. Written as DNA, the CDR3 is TGCGCCAGCACATACTCCCGGGACAGGGGGAGGGAGCAGTACTTC.

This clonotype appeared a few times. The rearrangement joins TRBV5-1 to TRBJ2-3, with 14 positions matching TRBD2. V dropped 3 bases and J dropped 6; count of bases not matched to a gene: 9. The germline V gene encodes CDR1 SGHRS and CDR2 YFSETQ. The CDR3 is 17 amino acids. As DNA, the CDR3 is TGCGCCAGCAGCTCACAGGGACTAGCGGGGGCGGAGGATACGCAGTATTTT. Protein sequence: CASSSQGLAGAEDTQYF.

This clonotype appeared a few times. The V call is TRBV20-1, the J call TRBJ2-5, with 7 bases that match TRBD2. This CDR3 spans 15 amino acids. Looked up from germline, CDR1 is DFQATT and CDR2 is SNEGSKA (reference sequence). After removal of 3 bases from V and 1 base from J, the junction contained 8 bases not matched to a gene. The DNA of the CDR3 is TGCAGTGCTAGGAACCCCAGCGGGGTCCAAGAGACCCAGTACTTC. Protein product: CSARNPSGVQETQYF.